This entry is about one T cell receptor (beta chain). Clones were read by immunoSEQ multiplex PCR, and TCRdb kept only the in-frame ones, dropping some. The sample holds 130,000 or so clones, around nine tenths seen once. Germline CDR1 reads WNHNN; CDR2 reads SYGVQD (reference sequence). V lost 6 bases and J 2 bases, leaving 11 bases between the germline ends. The CDR3 extends over 14 amino acids. These data belong to a study of control samples from healthy donors and cancer patients. The chain carries TRBV10-1 and TRBJ2-1; weak D call: TRBD2 (7 bases). The TCR comes from a man younger than 35 in good health. Sequencing was carried out using blood. This chain's CDR3 is CASREGGPYNEQFF. The CDR3 DNA is TGCGCCAGCAGGGAGGGGGGGCCCTACAATGAGCAGTTCTTC.